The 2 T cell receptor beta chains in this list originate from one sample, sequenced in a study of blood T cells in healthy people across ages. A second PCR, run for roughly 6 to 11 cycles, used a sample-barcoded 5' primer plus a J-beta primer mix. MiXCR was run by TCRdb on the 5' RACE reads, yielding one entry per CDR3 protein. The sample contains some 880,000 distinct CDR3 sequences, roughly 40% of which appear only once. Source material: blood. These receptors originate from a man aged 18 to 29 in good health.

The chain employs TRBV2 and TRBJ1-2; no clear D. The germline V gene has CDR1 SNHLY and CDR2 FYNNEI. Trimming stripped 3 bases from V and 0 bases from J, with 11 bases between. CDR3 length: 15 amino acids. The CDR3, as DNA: TGTGCCAGCAGTGATCAGGCCGAAGCTAACTATGGCTACACCTTC. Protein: CASSDQAEANYGYTF.

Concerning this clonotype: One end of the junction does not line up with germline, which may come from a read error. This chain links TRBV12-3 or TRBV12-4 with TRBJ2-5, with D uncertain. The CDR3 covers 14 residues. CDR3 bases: TGTGCCAGCAGCTTAGATCGGAGACAAGATGCCCAGTACTTC. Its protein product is CASSLDRRQDAQYF.